This TCR beta chain was obtained from a study of regulatory and conventional T cells in RAG deficiency. Regarding the study as a whole: RAG-deficient patients showed markedly lower Shannon entropy and higher Simpson indices than control T-cell subsets. Patient subsets had shorter CDR3s; Omenn Treg-Tconv overlap exceeded 75%.

The CDR3 length is 11 residues. V was cut by 1 base and J by 5 bases, with 2 bases left in between. In germline, CDR1 is SGHAT, CDR2 FQNNGV. Sequencing was performed with immunoSEQ multiplex PCR; in TCRdb, only in-frame clones are kept and a portion is missing. The table lists approximately 10,000 clones, around 94% of them singletons. Genomic DNA came from blood conventional CD4+ T cells gated CD25-low CD127-high. Patients had RAG deficiency: one SCID, two Omenn, five CID/atypical SCID. Notes on this clone: Its antigen is unidentified.

Specimen: CD4+ effector T cells sorted from blood. This clonotype was sampled from a human donor with RAG deficiency presenting as severe combined immunodeficiency. V and J are TRBV11-2 and TRBJ2-5; D remains ambiguous. The CDR3 sequence is CASSLAETQYF. The CDR3 nucleotides are TGTGCCAGCAGCTTAGCTGAGACCCAGTACTTC.